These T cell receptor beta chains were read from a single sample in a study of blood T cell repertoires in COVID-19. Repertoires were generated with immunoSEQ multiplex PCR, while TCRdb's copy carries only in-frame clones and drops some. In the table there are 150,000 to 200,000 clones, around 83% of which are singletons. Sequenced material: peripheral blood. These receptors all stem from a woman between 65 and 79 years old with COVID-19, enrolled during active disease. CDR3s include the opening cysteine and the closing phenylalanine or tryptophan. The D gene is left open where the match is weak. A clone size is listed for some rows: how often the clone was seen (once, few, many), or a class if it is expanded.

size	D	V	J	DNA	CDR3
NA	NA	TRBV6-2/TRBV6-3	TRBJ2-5	TGTGCCAGCAGTACCAGAGAGACCCAGTACTTC	CASSTRETQYF
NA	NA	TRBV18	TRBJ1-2	TGTGCCAGCTCATCAATAACACAGGGATACGGCTACACCTTC	CASSSITQGYGYTF
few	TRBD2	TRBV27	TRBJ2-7	TGTGCCAGCAGTTCCCCCTCCTTAAGCGGGGGCTACGAGCAGTACTTC	CASSSPSLSGGYEQYF
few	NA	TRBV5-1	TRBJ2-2	TGCGCCAGCAGTCTCCAGTCCCTCCCCACCGGGGAGCTGTTTTTT	CASSLQSLPTGELFF
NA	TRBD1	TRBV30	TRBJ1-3	TGTGCCTGGCGATCGACAGGGGCCGGAAACACCATATATTTT	CAWRSTGAGNTIYF
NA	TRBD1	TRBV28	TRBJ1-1	TGTGCCAGCAGTCGGGACAGCTTTCTCTTGGCTTTCTTT	CASSRDSFLLAFF
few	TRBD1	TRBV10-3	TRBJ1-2	TGTGCCATCAAAGGACAGGACTATGGCTACACCTTC	CAIKGQDYGYTF
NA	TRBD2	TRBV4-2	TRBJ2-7	TGTGCCAGCAGCCAAGCGATAGCGGGAGTCTACGAGCAGTACTTC	CASSQAIAGVYEQYF
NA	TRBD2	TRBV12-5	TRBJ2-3	TGTGCTAGTGGGCGGGGGACTAGATCAAGCACAGATACGCAGTATTTT	CASGRGTRSSTDTQYF
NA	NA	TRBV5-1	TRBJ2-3	TGCGCCAGCAGCTTGGAATCCGGACACACAGATACGCAGTATTTT	CASSLESGHTDTQYF
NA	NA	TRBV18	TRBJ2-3	TGTGCCAGCTCAGCCGGGGTTGTCAGCACAGATACGCAGTATTTT	CASSAGVVSTDTQYF
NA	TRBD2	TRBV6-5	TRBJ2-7	TGTGCCAGCAGTACACTAGCGGGAGCGGTCGAGCAGTACTTC	CASSTLAGAVEQYF
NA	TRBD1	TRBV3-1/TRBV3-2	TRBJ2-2	TGTGCCAGCAGCCAGCGGGGGACAGGGGTAGGGGAGCTGTTTTTT	CASSQRGTGVGELFF
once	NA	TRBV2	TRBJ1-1	TGTGCCAGCAGCCGTCAGGTTGAAGCTTTCTTT	CASSRQVEAFF